This TCR beta chain was recovered during a study of CD8+CD57+ T cells in acquired aplastic anemia. Note on this clonotype: Its antigen is unknown.

All patients picked for sequencing had shown, by flow cytometry, an expansion of CD8+CD57+ cells. Per the germline V gene, CDR1 is SNHLY and CDR2 is FYNNEI. V lost 8 bases to trimming and J lost 5 bases, with 9 bases between them. The CDR3 totals 11 residues. Researchers used genomic DNA as the template to profile TCR beta VDJ and CDR3. Each CDR3 protein gets one entry after TCRdb re-called the reads with MiXCR. The repertoire consists of approximately 190,000 distinct CDR3 sequences, with approximately 50% occurring once and the leading ten covering about 9.7%. Overall study results and limits: Patients and controls had CD8+ Simpson's diversity values that were not significantly distinct.

The sequence was collected from a human donor with aplastic anemia. Sequenced: sorted CD4+, CD8+, or CD8+CD57+ T cells (not recorded which) from PBMCs. V usage is TRBV2 and J usage is TRBJ2-5; D is unclear. The CDR3 sequence: CASGSWETQYF. CDR3 DNA: TGTGCCAGCGGATCGTGGGAGACCCAGTACTTC.